This record covers a single TCR beta chain. Its target antigen remains unknown. Within one base of it there is no much larger clone, and no base qualities were kept. The germline V gene gives CDR1 as SGHAT and CDR2 as FQNNGV. Including cysteine and phenylalanine, the CDR3 has 15 amino acids. The sequence is cut down to CDR3 DNA, 45 bases in frame from base 1. Compared with germline, V lacks 1 base and J lacks 4 bases; bases without a gene match: 4. These data are taken from a study of blood T cell repertoires in COVID-19 (TCRdb year 2020). With regard to the full study: Samples from collaborators originated in the United States, Italy and Spain and spanned both the acute and convalescent phases of COVID-19. Samples came from the ongoing ImmuneRACE study (first 160 participants) plus 1,254 subjects from 6 global collaborators. Subjects who had been exposed to COVID-19, were actively infected with it, or had recovered from it provided the deeply sampled blood TCRbeta repertoires that made up the dataset. The repertoires were released in a freely available public database intended as a resource for research on the immune response to SARS-CoV-2. Where available, HLA class I and class II types were taken from metadata supplied by the sample provider and were not determined by assay-based typing. Nearly every sample came with metadata listing a de-identified subject ID, COVID-19 status, age in years and sex. The material from the prospective study consisted of cDNA or gDNA derived from T cells, B-cell-depleted T cells, or PBMCs. The paper as a whole reports these results and caveats: How much clinical and demographic metadata was included differed by source and by participant, and the metadata was provided uncurated.

Each collaborating institution followed its own protocols to collect whole blood in K2EDTA tubes. For TCRbeta analysis, collaborator samples were shipped as frozen whole blood, as isolated PBMCs, or as DNA extracted from either sample type. TCRbeta CDR3 regions were amplified from genomic DNA by means of the immunoSEQ Assay, a bias-controlled multiplex PCR. Regarding the original processing steps: The number of nucleated cells in each sample was estimated from the amplification of reference gene primers within the assay. To quantify the absolute abundance of each unique TCRbeta CDR3 rearrangement, sequence reads were collapsed and filtered. Productive Simpson clonality was computed per sample as the square root of Simpson's diversity index over productive rearrangements. TCRdb took this table from immuneACCESS and kept in-frame rearrangements with V and J called. Such tables lack part of the clones; where checked against another copy, unresolved V genes explain under half of the gap, and the rest is unexplained. V and J calls plus clone size are reproduced from that table; the DNA served to infer D and trimming. For this sample the table gives 110,000 to 150,000 clones, of which about 76% were detected only once. In total, the top ten clones hold over 8% of the sample.

Sequencing used peripheral blood. This TCR derives from a human donor in a cohort sampled during active COVID-19. The sequence links TRBV11-2 to TRBJ2-7, with 10 junctional bases fitting TRBD1. CDR3 sequence: CASSLAWTGGYEQYF. The DNA is as follows: TGTGCCAGCAGCTTAGCTTGGACAGGGGGATACGAGCAGTACTTC.